Sequencing of this T cell receptor (beta chain) was carried out in a study of regulatory T cells in long-lasting Graves disease (dated by TCRdb to about 2021). In terms of the full investigation: Persistent Graves' disease was defined as antithyroid drug treatment for over 5 years with persistently positive TSH receptor autoantibodies. Persistent Graves' disease patients were compared with newly diagnosed Graves' disease patients by peripheral blood TCR sequencing and RNA sequencing. The study was registered as a clinical trial and conducted in China. A total of some 33 samples were covered by TCR sequencing, comprising around 13 persistent and about 20 newly diagnosed Graves' disease patients. Antithyroid drugs had been taken for 10 to 13 years on average by persistent Graves' disease patients in the clinical cohort.

The table lists this clonotype with many counts. This receptor's antigen is unknown. No much larger clonotype is one base removed from it; base qualities were not supplied. The intended sense of this specimen's time point label: persistent/refractory GD, antithyroid drugs over 5 years with positive TRAb. For both TCR sequencing and RNA sequencing, RNA was extracted from PBMCs in TRIzol. The diagnosis of Graves' disease was made according to American Thyroid Association guidelines. Patients for the study were recruited at an endocrinology department in Xi'an, China. Each patient gave 8.5 to 9.5 milliliters of peripheral blood, collected in an EDTA anticoagulant tube. Ficoll Paque Plus density gradient separation was used to isolate PBMCs, and no additional T cell sorting was done. An Agilent 2100 Bioanalyzer and agarose gel were used to check RNA quality, and a NanoDrop 2000 was used to measure RNA concentration.

Libraries were constructed by multiplex PCR. Instrument on record: Illumina HiSeq 4000. To build TCR beta libraries, CDR3 regions were amplified by Arm-PCR using iRepertoire HTBI primers. PCR products were gel purified before sequencing. In the original analysis: Gene usage analysis of CDR3 amino acid clonotypes used the approximately 62 TRBV and about 14 TRBJ segments found across samples. COPE and FqMerger were used to merge filtered high-quality paired reads into contigs. BLAST was used to align contigs to the IMGT TRBV, TRBD and TRBJ reference genes, and CDR3 was defined following IMGT. Clonotypes above 0.1% frequency were classified as highly expanded clones. Repertoire diversity was measured by Shannon entropy, and V-J evenness by the Gini coefficient. Public clonotypes were defined as clonotypes shared by more than one individual. TCRdb itself trimmed the public reads at Q25 with fastp, ran MiXCR and retained productive beta chains. CDR3 protein duplicates are merged, each entry listing the most common genes and DNA. These V and J calls originate from TCRdb's pipeline instead of the authors' own analysis. In all, the sample holds a few hundred thousand distinct CDR3 sequences, and around 22% of those were seen once. The ten largest clones capture approximately 25% of the sample.

Including cysteine and phenylalanine, the CDR3 has 15 amino acids. This entry keeps only the CDR3 DNA: 45 bases, framed from base 1. Taken from the germline V gene, the CDR1 and CDR2 loops are MDHEN and SYDVKM. Relative to germline, V is 6 bases shorter and J is 0 bases shorter, with 11 bases between their ends. General findings and caveats noted by the study authors: Compared with newly diagnosed patients, persistent Graves' disease patients had lower TCR Shannon entropy and fewer highly expanded clones, which suggests clonal expansion. The small sample size was acknowledged by the authors as a limitation that may reduce accuracy. More public clonotypes were shared among persistent patients (2,741) than among newly diagnosed patients (under 1,000). The study examined only peripheral blood because the primary lesion, thyroid tissue, could not be accessed. Preferential use of TRBV28, TRBJ1-2 and TRBJ2-5 was observed in persistent disease, whereas TRBV20-1 and TRBJ2-1 were favored in newly diagnosed disease. Sequencing and analysis were restricted to the TCR beta chain.

The sample in question was peripheral blood mononuclear cells (PBMCs), obtained when the disease was refractory, from a patient treated with antithyroid drugs. The receptor's source is a female donor with Graves disease. Here the chain combines TRBV28 and TRBJ1-4; confidence is insufficient to name the D gene. The CDR3 region: CASSVGGTTNEKLFF. The sequenced DNA: TGTGCCAGCAGCGTAGGCGGGACAACTAATGAAAAACTGTTTTTT.